These 9 T cell receptor beta chains share one sample of origin, sequenced in a study of T cell repertoires in cytomegalovirus infection. MiXCR, applied by TCRdb to the reads, yields one record per CDR3 protein. In the table there are hundreds of thousands of distinct CDR3 sequences, approximately 31% of which are singletons. No antigen has been assigned to these receptors. Sequencing was performed on cultured CD8+ T cells from PBMCs, taken from culture after CMV antigen stimulation. The receptors come from a human donor in good health (CMV status not recorded). Some clones in this sample may be carry-over from other donors' samples.

This clonotype was observed at least ten times. The chain couples TRBV7-9 to TRBJ1-2; tentatively, D is TRBD1 (6 bases). This CDR3 has 15 amino acids. V was trimmed by 5 bases and J by 4 bases, leaving 17 bases between them. Germline V gives CDR1 SEHNR, CDR2 FQNEAQ (reference sequence). This chain's CDR3 is CASSNRTVPIYGYTF. The CDR3 nucleotides are TGTGCCAGCAGCAACCGGACAGTACCCATCTATGGCTACACCTTC.

The chain couples TRBV2 to TRBJ2-1; 9 nucleotides line up with TRBD1. The V gene end was trimmed by 5 bases and the J gene end by 13 bases; junction bases not matched to a gene: 6. This CDR3 region has 12 residues. The germline CDR1 and CDR2 sequences are SNHLY and FYNNEI. The DNA of the CDR3 is TGTGCCAGCAGTAGGACAGGGGTGGCCCAGTTCTTC. Protein: CASSRTGVAQFF. Full variable domain (outside the CDR3, taken from reference TRBV2 and TRBJ2-1): EPEVTQTPSHQVTQMGQEVILRCVPISNHLYFYWYRQILGQKVEFLVSFYNNEISEKSEIFDDQFSVERPDGSNFTLKIRSTKLEDSAMYFCASSRTGVAQFFGPGTRLTVL.

The chain combines TRBV24-1 with TRBJ2-3, with 9 bases identical to TRBD1. Germline-derived CDR1 and CDR2 are KGHDR and SFDVKD. This CDR3 has 17 residues. The junction had 9 bases not matched to a gene; V was cut back by 4 bases and J by 2 bases. CDR3 protein: CATSEGTGTGPTDTQYF. Written as DNA, the CDR3 is TGTGCCACCAGTGAAGGAACCGGGACAGGGCCCACAGATACGCAGTATTTT.

The sample holds one count of this clonotype. A junction end diverges from the germline sequence, so it may reflect a read error. This sequence joins TRBV7-2 and TRBJ2-1; D is uncertain. CDR1 and CDR2 from the germline V gene are SGHTA and FQGNSA. This CDR3 region has 15 residues. The CDR3 DNA reads as TGTGCCGGCAGCTTAGGACGCCGCTCCTATAATGAGCAGTTCTTC. Its protein product is CAGSLGRRSYNEQFF.

V and J are TRBV2 and TRBJ2-7, with 7 positions matching TRBD1. CDR1 is SNHLY and CDR2 is FYNNEI in the germline V gene. The CDR3 has 13 amino acids. V gave up 3 bases and J gave up 5 bases; unmatched junction bases: 4. The CDR3 sequence: CASSDRGYDEQYV. The CDR3 DNA reads as TGTGCCAGCAGTGACAGGGGGTATGACGAGCAGTACGTC.

The table lists this clonotype with a few counts. The J gene is TRBJ2-1, the V gene TRBV7-3; D unclear. CDR3 length: 12 amino acids. V was pared by 4 bases and J by 5 bases, with 6 bases between. From germline, CDR1 is SGHTA and CDR2 FQGTGA. CDR3 nucleotide sequence: TGTGCCAGCAGCTGGAGAGACAATGAGCAGTTCTTC. Amino acid sequence: CASSWRDNEQFF. The variable domain in full, with the rest retrieved from reference TRBV7-3 and TRBJ2-1, is GAGVSQTPSNKVTEKGKYVELRCDPISGHTALYWYRQSLGQGPEFLIYFQGTGAADDSGLPNDRFFAVRPEGSVSTLKIQRTERGDSAVYLCASSWRDNEQFFGPGTRLTVL.

The chain is built from TRBV19 and TRBJ1-1; weak D call: TRBD1 (6 bases). The CDR3 totals 12 residues. Germline V gene sequence: CDR1 LNHDA, CDR2 SQIVND (reference sequence). V dropped 6 bases and J dropped 5 bases, with 10 bases sitting between them. The CDR3 loop reads CASRGAETEAFF. The CDR3 coding sequence is TGTGCCAGTAGGGGGGCTGAAACTGAAGCTTTCTTT.

This clonotype showed up many times. The CDR3 nucleotides read TGTGCCAGCAGCTCCCGGGGGCAGGGGATAAATACGCAGTATTTT. It encodes CASSSRGQGINTQYF. This chain connects TRBV12-3 or TRBV12-4 to TRBJ2-3; D is perhaps TRBD1 or TRBD2 (6 bases each). Deletions cut 6 bases from V and 7 bases from J, with 20 bases between. CDR3 size: 15 residues.

In its sample, this clonotype was seen a few times. The chain recombines TRBV12-3 or TRBV12-4 with TRBJ2-7, with D perhaps matching TRBD1 (5 bases). V dropped 5 bases and J dropped 3 bases, with 26 bases sitting between them. The CDR3 length is 18 residues. The CDR3 bases are TGTGCCAGCAGTCCCTTCGTTCCCCTCGGACATACTTACTACGAGCAGTACTTC. Its protein product is CASSPFVPLGHTYYEQYF.